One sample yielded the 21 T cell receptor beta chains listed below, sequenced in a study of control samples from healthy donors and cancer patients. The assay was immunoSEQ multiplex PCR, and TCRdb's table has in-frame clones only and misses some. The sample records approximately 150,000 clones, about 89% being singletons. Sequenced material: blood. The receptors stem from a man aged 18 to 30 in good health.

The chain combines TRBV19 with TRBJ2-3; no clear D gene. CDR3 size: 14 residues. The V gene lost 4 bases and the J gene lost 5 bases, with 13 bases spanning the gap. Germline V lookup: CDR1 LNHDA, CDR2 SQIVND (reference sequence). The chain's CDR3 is CASSRQASGDTQYF. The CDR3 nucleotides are TGTGCCAGTAGTAGGCAGGCGTCGGGAGATACGCAGTATTTT.

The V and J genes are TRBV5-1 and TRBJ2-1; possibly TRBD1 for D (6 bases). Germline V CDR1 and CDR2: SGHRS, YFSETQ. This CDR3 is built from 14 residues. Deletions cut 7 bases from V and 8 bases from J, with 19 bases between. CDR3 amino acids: CASQKAGVYDEQFF. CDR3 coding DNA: TGCGCCAGCCAGAAGGCAGGGGTATACGATGAGCAGTTCTTC.

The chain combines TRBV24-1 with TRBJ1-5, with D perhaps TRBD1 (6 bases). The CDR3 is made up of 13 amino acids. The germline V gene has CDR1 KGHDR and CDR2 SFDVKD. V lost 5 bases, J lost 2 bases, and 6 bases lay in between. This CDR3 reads CATSGQGNQPQHF. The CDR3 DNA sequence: TGTGCCACCAGTGGACAGGGCAATCAGCCCCAGCATTTT.

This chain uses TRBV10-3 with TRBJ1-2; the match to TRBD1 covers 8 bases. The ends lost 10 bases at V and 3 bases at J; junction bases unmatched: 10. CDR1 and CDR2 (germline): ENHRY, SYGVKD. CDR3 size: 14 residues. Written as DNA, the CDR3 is TGTGCCACCTCCCCGAAACAGGGGGACTATGGCTACACCTTC. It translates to CATSPKQGDYGYTF.

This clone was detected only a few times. CDR3 nucleotide sequence: TGCGCCAGCAGCCAAGCAGGGACAGGGTTAACCTACGAGCAGTACTTC. Translated, it gives CASSQAGTGLTYEQYF. The rearrangement links TRBV4-1 to TRBJ2-7; 9 bases fit TRBD1. J was trimmed by 2 bases and V by 1 base; bases with no gene match: 6. The CDR3 spans 16 residues. Germline V gene sequence: CDR1 MGHRA, CDR2 YSYEKL.

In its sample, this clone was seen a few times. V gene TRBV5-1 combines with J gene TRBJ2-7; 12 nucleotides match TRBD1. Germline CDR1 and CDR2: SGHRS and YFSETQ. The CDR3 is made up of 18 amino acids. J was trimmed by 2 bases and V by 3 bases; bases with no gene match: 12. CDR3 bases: TGCGCCAGCAGCTCACCGGGACAGGGGGCTCCATACACCTACGAGCAGTACTTC. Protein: CASSSPGQGAPYTYEQYF.

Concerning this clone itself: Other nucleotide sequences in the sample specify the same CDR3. CDR3 loop: CASSSLAGGTYEQYF. CDR3 DNA: TGTGCCAGCAGCTCCCTAGCGGGGGGAACCTACGAGCAGTACTTC. The chain carries TRBV5-5 and TRBJ2-7; 11 positions agree with TRBD2. CDR1 SGHKS and CDR2 YYEKEE come from the germline V gene (reference sequence). The CDR3 is made up of 15 amino acids. V dropped 3 bases and J dropped 2; count of bases not matched to a gene: 4. The variable domain in full, with the rest retrieved from reference TRBV5-5 and TRBJ2-7, is DAGVTQSPTHLIKTRGQQVTLRCSPISGHKSVSWYQQVLGQGPQFIFQYYEKEERGRGNFPDRFSARQFPNYSSELNVNALLLGDSALYLCASSSLAGGTYEQYFGPGTRLTVT.

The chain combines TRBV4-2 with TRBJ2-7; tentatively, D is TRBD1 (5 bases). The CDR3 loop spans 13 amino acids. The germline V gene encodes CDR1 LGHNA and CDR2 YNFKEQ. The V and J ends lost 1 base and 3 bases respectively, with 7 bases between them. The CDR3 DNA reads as TGTGCCAGCAGCCAAGTTCAGGGCTACGAGCAGTACTTC. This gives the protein CASSQVQGYEQYF.

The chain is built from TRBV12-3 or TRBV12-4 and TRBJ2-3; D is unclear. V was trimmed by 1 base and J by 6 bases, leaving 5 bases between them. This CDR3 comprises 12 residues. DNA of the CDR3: TGTGCCAGCAGTTTAGTTGTGGATACGCAGTATTTT. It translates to CASSLVVDTQYF.

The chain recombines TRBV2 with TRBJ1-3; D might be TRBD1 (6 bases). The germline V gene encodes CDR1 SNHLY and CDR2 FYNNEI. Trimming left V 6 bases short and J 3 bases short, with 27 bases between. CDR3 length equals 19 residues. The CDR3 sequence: CASSPLLGQSRRDGNTIYF. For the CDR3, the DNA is TGTGCCAGCAGCCCATTACTTGGACAGTCCCGGAGGGATGGAAACACCATATATTTT.

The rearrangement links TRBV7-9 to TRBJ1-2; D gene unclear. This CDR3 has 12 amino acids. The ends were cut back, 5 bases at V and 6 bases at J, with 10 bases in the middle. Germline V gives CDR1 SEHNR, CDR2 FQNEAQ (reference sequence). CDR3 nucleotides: TGTGCCAGCAGCCTACACGGGGATGGCTACACCTTC. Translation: CASSLHGDGYTF.

CDR3 loop: CATTTSTGYNEQFF. The CDR3 nucleotides read TGTGCCACCACTACCTCGACAGGATACAATGAGCAGTTCTTC. The chain uses TRBV24-1 and TRBJ2-1, with TRBD1 as a possible D gene (6 bases). Between the trimmed V and J ends, which lost 8 bases and 4 bases, there was a span of 14 bases. The CDR3 has 14 residues. Germline V CDR1 and CDR2: KGHDR, SFDVKD.

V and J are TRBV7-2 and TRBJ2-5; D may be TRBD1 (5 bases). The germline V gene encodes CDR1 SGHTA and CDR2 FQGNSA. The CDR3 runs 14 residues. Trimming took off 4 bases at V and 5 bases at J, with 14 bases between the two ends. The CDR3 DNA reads TGTGCCAGCAGCTCATACATGGCAGGGGAGACCCAGTACTTC. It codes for CASSSYMAGETQYF. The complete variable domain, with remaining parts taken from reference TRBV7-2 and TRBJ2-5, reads GAGVSQSPSNKVTEKGKDVELRCDPISGHTALYWYRQSLGQGLEFLIYFQGNSAPDKSGLPSDRFSAERTGGSVSTLTIQRTQQEDSAVYLCASSSYMAGETQYFGPGTRLLVL.

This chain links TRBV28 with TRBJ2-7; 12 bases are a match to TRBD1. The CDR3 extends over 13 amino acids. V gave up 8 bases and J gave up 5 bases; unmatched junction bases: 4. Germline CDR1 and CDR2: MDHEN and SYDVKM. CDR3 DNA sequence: TGTGCCAGCCGAGGGACAGGGGGCAACGAGCAGTACTTC. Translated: CASRGTGGNEQYF.

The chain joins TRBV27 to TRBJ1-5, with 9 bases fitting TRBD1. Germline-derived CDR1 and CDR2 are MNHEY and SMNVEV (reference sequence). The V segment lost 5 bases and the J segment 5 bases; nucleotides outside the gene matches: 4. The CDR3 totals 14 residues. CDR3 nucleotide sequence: TGTGCCAGCAGTCAAGGGACAGGGTATCAGCCCCAGCATTTT. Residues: CASSQGTGYQPQHF.

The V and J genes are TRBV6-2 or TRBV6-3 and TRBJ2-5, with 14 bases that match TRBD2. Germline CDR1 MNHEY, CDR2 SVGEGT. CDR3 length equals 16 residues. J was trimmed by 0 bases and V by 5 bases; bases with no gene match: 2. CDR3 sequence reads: CASSLGLAGDQETQYF. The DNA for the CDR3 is TGTGCCAGCAGTCTGGGACTAGCGGGGGACCAAGAGACCCAGTACTTC.

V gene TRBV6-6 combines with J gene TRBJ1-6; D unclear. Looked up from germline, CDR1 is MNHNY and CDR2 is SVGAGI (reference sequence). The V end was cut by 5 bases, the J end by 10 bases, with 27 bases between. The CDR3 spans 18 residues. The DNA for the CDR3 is TGTGCCAGCAGTCCGGGTCCGGGAGTTCTTAATTTAGGCTCACCCCTCCACTTT. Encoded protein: CASSPGPGVLNLGSPLHF.

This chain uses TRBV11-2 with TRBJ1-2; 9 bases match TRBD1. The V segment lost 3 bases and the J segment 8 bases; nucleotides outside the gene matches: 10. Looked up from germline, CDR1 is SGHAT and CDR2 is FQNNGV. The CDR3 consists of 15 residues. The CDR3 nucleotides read TGTGCCAGCAGCTTCACTCTACAGGGGGCAGACGGCTACACCTTC. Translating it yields CASSFTLQGADGYTF.

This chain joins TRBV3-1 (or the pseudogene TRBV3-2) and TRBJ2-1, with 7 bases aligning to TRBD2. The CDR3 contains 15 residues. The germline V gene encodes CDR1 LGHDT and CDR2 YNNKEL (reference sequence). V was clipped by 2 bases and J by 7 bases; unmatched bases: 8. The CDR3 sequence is CASSQRAGAGNEQFF. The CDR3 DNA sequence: TGTGCCAGCAGCCAAAGGGCCGGAGCGGGGAATGAGCAGTTCTTC.

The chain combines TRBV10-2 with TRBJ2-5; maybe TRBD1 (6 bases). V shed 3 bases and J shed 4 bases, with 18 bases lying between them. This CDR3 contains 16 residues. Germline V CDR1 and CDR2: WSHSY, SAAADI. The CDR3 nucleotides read TGCGCCAGCAGTGAATTCGGCACAGGGTGGGGAGAGACCCAGTACTTC. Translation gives CASSEFGTGWGETQYF.

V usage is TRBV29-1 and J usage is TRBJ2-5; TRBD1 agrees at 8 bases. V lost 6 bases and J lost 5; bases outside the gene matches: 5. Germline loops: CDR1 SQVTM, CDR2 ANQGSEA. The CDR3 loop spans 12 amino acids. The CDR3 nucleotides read TGCAGCGTAGACAGGGGCGGGGAGACCCAGTACTTC. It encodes CSVDRGGETQYF.